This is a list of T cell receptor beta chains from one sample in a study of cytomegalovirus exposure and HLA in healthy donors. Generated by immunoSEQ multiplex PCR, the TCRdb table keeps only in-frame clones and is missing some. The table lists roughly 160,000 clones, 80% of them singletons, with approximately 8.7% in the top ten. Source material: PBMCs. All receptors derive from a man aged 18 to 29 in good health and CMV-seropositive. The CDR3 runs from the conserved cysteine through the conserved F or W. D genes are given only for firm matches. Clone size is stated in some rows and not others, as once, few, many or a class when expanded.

CDR3 DNA: TGTGCCAGCAGCCAAGTATTTGGGGGCGATCAGCCCCAGCATTTT; CDR3 protein: CASSQVFGGDQPQHF; V gene: TRBV4-2; J gene: TRBJ1-5; D gene: -; clone size: few
CDR3 DNA: TGTGCCAGCAGTTTAAGACAGGGGGCATACTATGGCTACACCTTC; CDR3 protein: CASSLRQGAYYGYTF; V gene: TRBV7-6; J gene: TRBJ1-2; D gene: TRBD1; clone size: -
CDR3 DNA: TGTGCCAGCAGCTCGTACAGGCGCCTTAATGAAAAACTGTTTTTT; CDR3 protein: CASSSYRRLNEKLFF; V gene: TRBV5-6; J gene: TRBJ1-4; D gene: -; clone size: few
CDR3 DNA: TGTGCCAGCAGGGGCCTCGGGAGTAACACTGAAGCTTTCTTT; CDR3 protein: CASRGLGSNTEAFF; V gene: TRBV5-5; J gene: TRBJ1-1; D gene: -; clone size: -
CDR3 DNA: TGTGCCAGCAGCGAAAATGTAGGGGGCAGTCAGCCCCAGCATTTT; CDR3 protein: CASSENVGGSQPQHF; V gene: TRBV11-2; J gene: TRBJ1-5; D gene: TRBD1; clone size: once
CDR3 DNA: TGCAGCGTTGTGGGGACAGGGGTCGGCTACACCTTC; CDR3 protein: CSVVGTGVGYTF; V gene: TRBV29-1; J gene: TRBJ1-2; D gene: TRBD1; clone size: once
CDR3 DNA: TGTGCCACCGGAGGGGGACAGAATAATGAAAAACTGTTTTTT; CDR3 protein: CATGGGQNNEKLFF; V gene: TRBV10-3; J gene: TRBJ1-4; D gene: TRBD1; clone size: few
CDR3 DNA: TGCGCCAGCAGCTTGGGGCTAGCGGGAGAGACAGATACGCAGTATTTT; CDR3 protein: CASSLGLAGETDTQYF; V gene: TRBV5-1; J gene: TRBJ2-3; D gene: TRBD2; clone size: -
CDR3 DNA: TGTGCCAGCAGAACCGTGGGGGGGCATGAAAAACTGTTTTTT; CDR3 protein: CASRTVGGHEKLFF; V gene: TRBV6-1; J gene: TRBJ1-4; D gene: -; clone size: -
CDR3 DNA: TGTGCCAGCAGCTTTGGGACAGTCAATCAGCCCCAGCATTTT; CDR3 protein: CASSFGTVNQPQHF; V gene: TRBV5-5; J gene: TRBJ1-5; D gene: TRBD1; clone size: -
CDR3 DNA: TGTGCCAGCAGCCCAATGAGAGGGGGCTCCGAGAACACTGAAGCTTTCTTT; CDR3 protein: CASSPMRGGSENTEAFF; V gene: TRBV5-6; J gene: TRBJ1-1; D gene: TRBD1; clone size: -
CDR3 DNA: TGTGCCAGCAGCCCCAGGACAGGGGGCGACGAGCAGTACTTC; CDR3 protein: CASSPRTGGDEQYF; V gene: TRBV7-6; J gene: TRBJ2-7; D gene: TRBD1; clone size: -
CDR3 DNA: TGTGCCAGCAGCGTATATCAGGGGGGGACAGGGAGGTCGGTTGGTGAAAAACTGTTTTTT; CDR3 protein: CASSVYQGGTGRSVGEKLFF; V gene: TRBV9; J gene: TRBJ1-4; D gene: TRBD1; clone size: -
CDR3 DNA: TGCGCCAGCAACTTACAGACAGGCACCCAACTCATGAACACTGAAGCTTTCTTT; CDR3 protein: CASNLQTGTQLMNTEAFF; V gene: TRBV5-1; J gene: TRBJ1-1; D gene: -; clone size: -
CDR3 DNA: TGTGCCAGCAGCTTAGCGCAGGCCTATGGCTACACCTTC; CDR3 protein: CASSLAQAYGYTF; V gene: TRBV7-2; J gene: TRBJ1-2; D gene: -; clone size: -
CDR3 DNA: TGCAGTGCTAGAGATGAGTATGGCTACACCTTC; CDR3 protein: CSARDEYGYTF; V gene: TRBV20-1; J gene: TRBJ1-2; D gene: -; clone size: -
CDR3 DNA: TGTGCCAGCAGCTTGGTTGGACTCGACCAACCGGCGTACGAGCAGTACTTC; CDR3 protein: CASSLVGLDQPAYEQYF; V gene: TRBV5-8; J gene: TRBJ2-7; D gene: -; clone size: -
CDR3 DNA: TGTGCCTGGAGTGTACTATCTGATCATCAGCCCCAGCATTTT; CDR3 protein: CAWSVLSDHQPQHF; V gene: TRBV30; J gene: TRBJ1-5; D gene: -; clone size: few
CDR3 DNA: TGTGCCAGCAGTAAGGGTAGGGGACAGGGAGGTCAGCCCCAGCATTTT; CDR3 protein: CASSKGRGQGGQPQHF; V gene: TRBV2; J gene: TRBJ1-5; D gene: TRBD1; clone size: -
CDR3 DNA: TGTGCCAGCACGCCCGACAACATCGGAGAGACCCAGTACTTC; CDR3 protein: CASTPDNIGETQYF; V gene: TRBV2; J gene: TRBJ2-5; D gene: -; clone size: -
CDR3 DNA: TGCGCCAGCAGTGAGTCGACCGCAGGGCCCTACGAGCAGTACTTC; CDR3 protein: CASSESTAGPYEQYF; V gene: TRBV10-2; J gene: TRBJ2-7; D gene: -; clone size: -
CDR3 DNA: TGTGCCAGCACGAGGGACAGGGGTAACTATGGCTACACCTTC; CDR3 protein: CASTRDRGNYGYTF; V gene: TRBV11-2; J gene: TRBJ1-2; D gene: TRBD1; clone size: -
CDR3 DNA: TGTGCCAGCAGCCAAGACACTATCCCGGGTGGCTACACCTTC; CDR3 protein: CASSQDTIPGGYTF; V gene: TRBV14; J gene: TRBJ1-2; D gene: -; clone size: -
CDR3 DNA: TGTGCCAGCAGTTACTCAGGGGGCTATGGCTACACCTTC; CDR3 protein: CASSYSGGYGYTF; V gene: TRBV6-6; J gene: TRBJ1-2; D gene: -; clone size: few